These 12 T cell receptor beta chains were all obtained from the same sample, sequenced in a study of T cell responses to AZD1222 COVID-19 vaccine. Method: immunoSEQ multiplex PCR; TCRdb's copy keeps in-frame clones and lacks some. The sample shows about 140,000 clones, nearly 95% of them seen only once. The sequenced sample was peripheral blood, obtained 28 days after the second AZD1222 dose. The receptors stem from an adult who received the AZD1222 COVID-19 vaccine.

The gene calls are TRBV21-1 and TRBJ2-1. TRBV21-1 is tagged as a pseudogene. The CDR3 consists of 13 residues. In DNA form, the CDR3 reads TGTGCCAGCAGCAAAGACTCCTACAATGAGCAGTTCTTC. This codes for CASSKDSYNEQFF.

CDR3 nucleotide sequence: TGTGCCAGCAGCGTAGATTACCGCTATAATTCACCCCTCCACTTT. As protein: CASSVDYRYNSPLHF. The chain combines TRBV9 with TRBJ1-6; D call uncertain. The CDR3 is 15 amino acids. Germline V gene sequence: CDR1 SGDLS, CDR2 YYNGEE. The V and J ends lost 0 bases and 3 bases respectively, with 7 bases between them.

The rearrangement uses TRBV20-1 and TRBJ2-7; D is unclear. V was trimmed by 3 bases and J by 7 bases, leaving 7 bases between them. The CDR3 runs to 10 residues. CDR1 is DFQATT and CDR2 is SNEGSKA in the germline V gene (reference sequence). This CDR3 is CSASAEEQYF. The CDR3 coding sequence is TGCAGTGCTAGTGCTGAAGAGCAGTACTTC.

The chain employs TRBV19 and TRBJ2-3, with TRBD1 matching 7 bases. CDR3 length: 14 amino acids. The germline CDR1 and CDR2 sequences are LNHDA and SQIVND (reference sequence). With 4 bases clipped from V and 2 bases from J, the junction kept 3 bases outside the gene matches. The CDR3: CASSRDRDTDTQYF. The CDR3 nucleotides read TGTGCCAGTAGTAGAGACAGGGACACAGATACGCAGTATTTT.

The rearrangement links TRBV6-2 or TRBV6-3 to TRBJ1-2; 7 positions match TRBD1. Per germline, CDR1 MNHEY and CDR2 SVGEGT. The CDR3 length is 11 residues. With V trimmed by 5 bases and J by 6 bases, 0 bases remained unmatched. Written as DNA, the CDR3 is TGTGCCAGCAGTCAGGGGGATGGCTACACCTTC. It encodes CASSQGDGYTF.

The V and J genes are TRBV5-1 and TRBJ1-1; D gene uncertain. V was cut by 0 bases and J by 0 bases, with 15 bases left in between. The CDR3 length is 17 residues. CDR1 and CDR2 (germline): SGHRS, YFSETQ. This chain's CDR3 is CASSLVTTVGLNTEAFF. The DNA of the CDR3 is TGCGCCAGCAGCTTGGTCACGACGGTAGGACTGAACACTGAAGCTTTCTTT.

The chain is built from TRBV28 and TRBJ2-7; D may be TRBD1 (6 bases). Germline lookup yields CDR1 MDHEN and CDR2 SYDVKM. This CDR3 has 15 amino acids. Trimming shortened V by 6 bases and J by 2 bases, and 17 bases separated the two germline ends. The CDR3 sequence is CASSPPDRHTYEQYF. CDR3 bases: TGTGCCAGCAGCCCGCCCGACAGGCATACCTACGAGCAGTACTTC.

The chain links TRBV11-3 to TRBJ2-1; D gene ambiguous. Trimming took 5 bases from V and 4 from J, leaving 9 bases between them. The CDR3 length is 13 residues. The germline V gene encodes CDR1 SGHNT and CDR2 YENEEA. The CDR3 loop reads CASSTKPYNEQFF. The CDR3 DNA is TGTGCCAGCAGCACAAAACCATACAATGAGCAGTTCTTC.

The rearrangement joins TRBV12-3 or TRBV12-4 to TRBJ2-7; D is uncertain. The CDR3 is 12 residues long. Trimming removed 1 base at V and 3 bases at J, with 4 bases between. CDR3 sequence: CASSLGYYEQYF. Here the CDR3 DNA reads TGTGCCAGCAGTTTAGGGTACTACGAGCAGTACTTC.

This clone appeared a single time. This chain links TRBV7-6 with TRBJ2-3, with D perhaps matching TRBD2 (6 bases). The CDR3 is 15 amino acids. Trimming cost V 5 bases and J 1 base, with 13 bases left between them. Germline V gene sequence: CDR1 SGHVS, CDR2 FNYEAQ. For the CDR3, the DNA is TGTGCCAGCAGCCCCCGACCGGGAGGCACAGATACGCAGTATTTT. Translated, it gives CASSPRPGGTDTQYF.

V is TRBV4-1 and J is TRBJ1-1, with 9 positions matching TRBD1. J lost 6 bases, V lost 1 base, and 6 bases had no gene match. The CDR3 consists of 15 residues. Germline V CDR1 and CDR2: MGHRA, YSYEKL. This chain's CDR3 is CASSQVTDRGPEAFF. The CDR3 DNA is TGCGCCAGCAGCCAAGTTACGGACAGGGGCCCTGAAGCTTTCTTT.

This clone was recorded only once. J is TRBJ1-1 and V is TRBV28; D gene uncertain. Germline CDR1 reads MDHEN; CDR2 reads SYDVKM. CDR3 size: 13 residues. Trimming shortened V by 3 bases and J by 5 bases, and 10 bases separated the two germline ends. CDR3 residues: CASSFREVTEAFF. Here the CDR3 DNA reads TGTGCCAGCAGTTTCCGGGAGGTTACTGAAGCTTTCTTT.